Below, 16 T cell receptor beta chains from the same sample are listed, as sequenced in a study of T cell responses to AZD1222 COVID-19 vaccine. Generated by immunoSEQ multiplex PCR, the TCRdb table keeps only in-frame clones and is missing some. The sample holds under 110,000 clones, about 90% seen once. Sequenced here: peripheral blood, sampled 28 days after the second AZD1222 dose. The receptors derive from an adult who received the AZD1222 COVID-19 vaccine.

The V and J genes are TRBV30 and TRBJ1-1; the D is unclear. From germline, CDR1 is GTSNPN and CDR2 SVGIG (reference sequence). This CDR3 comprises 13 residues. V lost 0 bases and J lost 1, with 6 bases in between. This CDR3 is CAWSVGGNTEAFF. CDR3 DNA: TGTGCCTGGAGTGTTGGTGGGAACACTGAAGCTTTCTTT.

The CDR3 DNA reads as TGTGCCAGCAGTTTAACAGGGACGAACACTGAAGCTTTCTTT. Amino acid sequence: CASSLTGTNTEAFF. The V call is TRBV27, the J call TRBJ1-1, with D perhaps TRBD1 (6 bases). The germline gives CDR1 MNHEY, CDR2 SMNVEV (reference sequence). Trimming pared 2 bases from V and 1 base from J, leaving 8 bases between. CDR3 size: 14 residues.

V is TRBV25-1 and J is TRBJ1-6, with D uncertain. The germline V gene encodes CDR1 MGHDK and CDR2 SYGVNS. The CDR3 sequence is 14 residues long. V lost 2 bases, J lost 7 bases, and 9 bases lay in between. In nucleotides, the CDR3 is TGTGCCAGCAGTGAAGGTTTAACCAATTCACCCCTCCACTTT. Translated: CASSEGLTNSPLHF.

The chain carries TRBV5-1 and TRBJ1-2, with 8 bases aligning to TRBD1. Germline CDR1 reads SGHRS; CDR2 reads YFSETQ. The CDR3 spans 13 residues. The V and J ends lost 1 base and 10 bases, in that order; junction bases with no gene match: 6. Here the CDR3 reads CASSLSGTGTYTF. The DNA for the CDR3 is TGCGCCAGCAGCTTGTCCGGGACAGGAACCTACACCTTC.

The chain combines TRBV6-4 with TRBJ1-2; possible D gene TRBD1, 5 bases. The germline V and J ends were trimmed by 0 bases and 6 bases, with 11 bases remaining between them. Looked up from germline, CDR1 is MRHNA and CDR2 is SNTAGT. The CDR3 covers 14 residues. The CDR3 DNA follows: TGTGCCAGCAGTGACTCGAATCGGGGCCATGGCTACACCTTC. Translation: CASSDSNRGHGYTF.

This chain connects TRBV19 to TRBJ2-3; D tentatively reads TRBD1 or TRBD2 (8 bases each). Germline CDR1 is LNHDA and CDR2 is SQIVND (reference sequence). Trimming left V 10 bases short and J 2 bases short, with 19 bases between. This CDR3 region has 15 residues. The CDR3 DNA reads TGTGCCACCGGGGGGGAGGGACAGGTCACAGATACGCAGTATTTT. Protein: CATGGEGQVTDTQYF.

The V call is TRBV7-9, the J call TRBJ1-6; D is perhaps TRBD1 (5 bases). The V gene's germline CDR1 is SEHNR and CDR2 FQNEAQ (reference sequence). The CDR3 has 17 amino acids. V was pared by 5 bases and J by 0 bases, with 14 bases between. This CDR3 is CASSPLIRDSYNSPLHF. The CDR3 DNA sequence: TGTGCCAGCAGCCCCCTGATCAGGGACTCCTATAATTCACCCCTCCACTTT.

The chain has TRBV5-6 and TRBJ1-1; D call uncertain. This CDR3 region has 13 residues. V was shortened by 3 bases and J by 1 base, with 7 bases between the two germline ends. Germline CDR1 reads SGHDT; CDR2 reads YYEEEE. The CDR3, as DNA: TGTGCCAGCAGCTCAAACCCGAACACTGAAGCTTTCTTT. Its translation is CASSSNPNTEAFF.

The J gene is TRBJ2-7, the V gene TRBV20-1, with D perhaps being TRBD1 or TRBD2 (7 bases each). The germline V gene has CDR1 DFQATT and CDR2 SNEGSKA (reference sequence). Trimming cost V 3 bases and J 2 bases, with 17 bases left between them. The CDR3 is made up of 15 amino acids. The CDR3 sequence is CSASVGQGGPYEQYF. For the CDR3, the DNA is TGCAGTGCTAGTGTAGGGCAGGGGGGGCCCTACGAGCAGTACTTC.

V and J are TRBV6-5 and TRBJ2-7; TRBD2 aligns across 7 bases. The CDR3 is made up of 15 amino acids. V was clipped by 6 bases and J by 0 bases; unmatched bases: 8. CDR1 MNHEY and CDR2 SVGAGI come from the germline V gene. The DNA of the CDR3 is TGTGCCAGCAGGCGAGGCCGGGACTACTCCTACGAGCAGTACTTC. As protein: CASRRGRDYSYEQYF.

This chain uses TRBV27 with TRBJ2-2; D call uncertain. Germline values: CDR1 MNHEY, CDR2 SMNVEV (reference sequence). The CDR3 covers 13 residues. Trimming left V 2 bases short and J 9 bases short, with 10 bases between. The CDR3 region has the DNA TGTGCCAGCAGTTTACTTTACCTACGGGAGCTGTTTTTT. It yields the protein CASSLLYLRELFF.

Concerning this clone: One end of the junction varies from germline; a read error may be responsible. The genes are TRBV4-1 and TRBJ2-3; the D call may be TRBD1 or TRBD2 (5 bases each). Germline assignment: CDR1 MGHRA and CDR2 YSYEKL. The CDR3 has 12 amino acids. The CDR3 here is CATRMGAGPHHF. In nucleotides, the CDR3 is TGCGCCACAAGAATGGGAGCAGGGCCCCACCATTTT.

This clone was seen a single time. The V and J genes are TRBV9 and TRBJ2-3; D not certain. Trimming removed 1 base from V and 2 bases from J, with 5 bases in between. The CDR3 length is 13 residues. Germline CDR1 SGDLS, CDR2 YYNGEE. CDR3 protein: CASSVRSTDTQYF. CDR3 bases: TGTGCCAGCAGCGTACGCTCCACAGATACGCAGTATTTT.

CDR3 in amino acids: CASESGASGNTIYF. The CDR3 nucleotides read TGTGCCAGCGAATCAGGGGCCTCTGGAAACACCATATATTTT. The chain combines TRBV6-6 with TRBJ1-3; tentatively, D is TRBD1 (6 bases). Germline CDR1 MNHNY, CDR2 SVGAGI (reference sequence). This CDR3 comprises 14 residues. V was cut by 8 bases and J by 0 bases, with 11 bases left in between.

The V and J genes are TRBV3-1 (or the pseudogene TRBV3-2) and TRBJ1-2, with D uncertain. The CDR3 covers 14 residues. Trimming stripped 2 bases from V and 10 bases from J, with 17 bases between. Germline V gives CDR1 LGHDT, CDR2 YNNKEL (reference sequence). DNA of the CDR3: TGTGCCAGCAGCCAACCCCTCGGGCCGCCGATCTACACCTTC. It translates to CASSQPLGPPIYTF.

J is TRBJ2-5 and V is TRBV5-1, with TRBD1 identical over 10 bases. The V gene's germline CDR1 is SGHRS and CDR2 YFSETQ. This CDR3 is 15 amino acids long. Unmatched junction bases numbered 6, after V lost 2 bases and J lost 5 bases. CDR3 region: CASSFQTGGGETQYF. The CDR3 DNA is TGCGCCAGCAGCTTTCAGACAGGGGGCGGGGAGACCCAGTACTTC. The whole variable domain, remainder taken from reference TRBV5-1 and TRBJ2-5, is KAGVTQTPRYLIKTRGQQVTLSCSPISGHRSVSWYQQTPGQGLQFLFEYFSETQRNKGNFPGRFSGRQFSNSRSEMNVSTLELGDSALYLCASSFQTGGGETQYFGPGTRLLVL.